This T cell receptor beta chain originates from a study of cytomegalovirus exposure and HLA in healthy donors (dated by TCRdb to 2016 to 2017). About the study as a whole: An earlier analysis of roughly 500 of the donors reported 250 to 300 Gb of sequence data and roughly 100 million unique TCR beta sequences from about 180 million T cells. An early release that covered roughly 600 HLA-typed donors contained approximately 300 gigabases of sequencing data and 80 million or so unique TCR sequences. Of the roughly 390 genotyped donors, 65% to 90% fell in the genetic ancestry cluster associated with self-reported Caucasian donors. The aim of the study was to test whether cataloging public T cell receptors could identify signatures of past pathogen exposure. The study profiled the T cell repertoires of 666 subjects by immunosequencing and related them to cytomegalovirus serostatus. Along with the approximately 600-subject first cohort, a separate validation cohort of around 110 different subjects was used. To predict cytomegalovirus infection status, the study combined high-throughput TCR immunosequencing, statistical association of individual TCRs with disease status, and machine learning. A later analysis re-analyzed previously published TCR beta repertoires from 660 or so donors and added high-resolution HLA genotyping to study TCR occurrence patterns. In the later analysis, no new phenotypic data were used to find candidate immune exposures; instead, reliance was placed on TCR beta sequences and their occurrence across donors. In an earlier analysis of roughly 580 of the donors, high-throughput TCR beta sequencing was used to judge whether each TCR beta V gene segment behaved as functional or pseudogenic. Donor age, sex, ethnicity and CMV serostatus were compiled alongside the repertoire data. A later genetic analysis used genome-wide SNP genotypes for about 60% of the roughly 700 donors, treating that subset as a discovery cohort. Every repertoire in the discovery cohort had been generated on one and the same sequencing platform. HLA typing covered class I and class II loci at four-digit resolution. The number of donors typed differed by locus, with about 629-640 for A, B, C, DRB1 and DQB1, around 520 for DQA1, 606 for DPA1, and some 440 for DPB1. About 5 DR-DQ haplotypes were handled as single units for association and clustering, since linkage in the cohort was strong. On average, around 240,000 unique TCR beta nucleotide sequences were sequenced per donor among a few hundred genotyped donors of the cohort, with 15% to 20% of those sequences being non-productive. What the authors observed across the whole study: In a later analysis, the rate of TCR association differed among HLA loci, with DRB1 alleles having the most associated TCRs and HLA-C alleles having the fewest. Most CMV-associated TCR beta chains appeared to be HLA-restricted in a later analysis, and the HLA associations seemed to be driven largely by CMV exposure. Assigning TCR associations to individual alleles was difficult when HLA alleles, especially DR and DQ, strongly co-occurred. Across donors, most TCR sequences were observed very rarely, whereas some public TCRs were present in many individuals. In a later analysis, HLA-associated TCR beta chains were found to be more clonally expanded and to have lower generation probabilities than equally common non-associated chains. In a later genetic analysis, fewer N-insertions in productive TCRs were reported among donors in an Asian-associated ancestry cluster than the roughly 700-donor mean. Some IMGT-functional V segments, including TRBV6-2 and TRBV6-3, could not be told apart with the 87-base-pair reads, so those segments were excluded. The study listed over 150 TCR beta chains as associated with cytomegalovirus. A few of the identified cytomegalovirus-associated TCR beta chains were confirmed in vitro to be specific for cytomegalovirus antigens. CMV serostatus was the only immune exposure information available for the cohort. In an earlier analysis of approximately 590 of the donors, most TCR beta V segments appeared in productive rearrangements about 87% or about 30% of the time, broadly matching IMGT annotations. A later genetic analysis associated a missense DCLRE1C variant with V-gene and J-gene trimming of TCR beta chains, and an independent cohort replicated the association. Several of the top co-occurrence clusters appeared to be linked to parvovirus B19, influenza, CMV and Epstein-Barr virus, according to a later analysis. The authors suggested that the approach could potentially be generalized to other disease states and immunological phenotypes. The cohort was sequenced for TCR beta chains only, and without alpha or paired-chain data the features that could be detected were limited. Sequencing depth was assumed to be roughly uniform across donors in the presence/absence analyses, though that assumption may not hold. Linkage disequilibrium might explain the correlated functional status among segregating V segments, but an unknown experimental factor could not be ruled out. The classifier was reported to diagnose cytomegalovirus status with high specificity and sensitivity in both the original and validation cohorts. The earlier analysis of almost 600 of the donors excluded approximately 17 rarely observed V segments, including chromosome 9 orphons, because counts were too low. A further reported finding was that TCR beta sequences accurately predicted the HLA-A and HLA-B alleles for most subjects in the first cohort. Because HLA typing was missing for some donors at each locus, association tests included only the typed subset. A cluster of highly shared sequence variants was judged likely to represent a technical artifact of the sequencing pipeline. At a false discovery rate of 0.05, a later analysis linked some 17,000 TCR beta sequences to specific HLA alleles.

The cohort comprised more than 550 healthy bone marrow donors. All cohort members were sampled while nominally healthy, although unrecorded immune exposures were likely present. The donor tested CMV seropositive, placing the donor among the 289 seropositive members of the cohort. Each donor provided a peripheral blood sample, and peripheral blood mononuclear cells were used for TCR beta sequencing. Genomic DNA extraction from the blood cell samples was performed with the Qiagen DNeasy Blood Extraction Kit. CDR1 and CDR2, looked up from the germline V gene (reference sequence), are LNHDA and SQIVND. The CDR3 runs 12 amino acids, cysteine and phenylalanine included. Only the CDR3 part of the read is kept: 36 bases, read in frame from the first base. V loses 4 bases at its end and J loses 11 bases; junction bases beyond the gene matches: 2. The method behind the library was the immunoSEQ multiplex PCR assay. A mixture of 60 forward primers for TCR Vbeta segments and 13 reverse primers for TCR Jbeta segments was used in the multiplex PCR. A multiplex PCR assay on genomic DNA amplified the CDR3 region of rearranged TCR beta genes. The amplified TCR beta libraries were sequenced on the Illumina HiSeq System as 87-base-pair reads. The source study handled its data this way. In a later analysis, some 80 million unique TCR beta chains were counted across the roughly 670 repertoires, and about 9.9 million of these chains were shared by at least two donors. Raw reads were error-corrected and collapsed into unique sequences with a nearest-neighbor algorithm that merged closely related sequences to remove PCR and sequencing errors. To assign V, D and J gene segments, CDR3 sequences were aligned to IMGT reference sequences. For a sequence to be retained, a match of at least six nucleotides to both a V gene segment and a J gene segment was required. Rearrangements were classified as productive when the CDR3 lacked stop codons and remained in frame with V and J, and all other rearrangements were classified as non-productive. CDR3 was defined according to IMGT convention as the region running from the second conserved V-encoded cysteine to the conserved J-encoded phenylalanine. The earlier analysis of about 500 of the donors excluded sequences that lacked an unambiguous match to a single V gene segment. An earlier analysis of 587 of the donors classified V segments as functional when productive rearrangements were above 56.7% and as segregating when the standard deviation between donors was above 5%. A statistical classification framework was built for diagnosing cytomegalovirus status from the catalog of TCR beta chain sequences. In a later analysis, V and J genes were assigned by comparing TCR nucleotide sequences against IMGT/GENE-DB human TR gene sequences. The TCRdist pipeline was used in a later analysis to assign CDR3 sequences and most-parsimonious VDJ recombination scenarios. A later analysis defined each TCR beta chain by its CDR3 amino acid sequence plus V-gene family, and excluded reads lacking a unique V-gene family. As a way to deal with suspected cross-contamination and a sequencing artifact, a later analysis dropped more than 500 nucleotide sequences that were highly shared and had low generation probability. For each public chain, a later analysis derived a clonal expansion index from normalized ranks of inferred template counts within each repertoire. A later analysis computed generation probabilities with a VDJ recombination model fitted to out-of-frame rearrangements, and checked the results against IGoR. A later analysis scored TCR-TCR, TCR-HLA and TCR-CMV co-occurrence with hypergeometric tests, applying a repertoire-size bias correction to TCR pairs. False discovery rates were estimated in a later analysis by permuting HLA or CMV assignments 20 times. In a later analysis, co-occurring TCRs were grouped with DBSCAN, and TCRdist sequence similarity was added when clustering was performed within HLA-allele-positive subsets. For co-occurrence clustering, repertoires with fewer than 30,000 or more than 120,000 public chains were excluded, along with 4 to 6 repertoires with anomalous nucleotide sharing. In TCRdb, the immuneACCESS table is reduced to in-frame sequences with V and J assigned. These tables do not hold every clone; where another copy was compared, an unresolved V gene accounts for under half, and the others remain unexplained. V and J calls and clone size follow that table, whereas D and trimming were derived from the DNA. Here the sample has tens of thousands of clones; over 60% occur a single time. The top ten clones comprise roughly an eighth of the sample.

This clone was observed a handful of times. Its antigen target is currently unknown. Base qualities are not provided; no much larger clone lies one nucleotide away. The sample was PBMCs. The receptor comes from a male donor in good health and CMV-seropositive. This chain joins TRBV19 to TRBJ2-1; 10 nucleotides in the junction match TRBD2. The DNA sequence is given as TGTGCCAGTAGTACGGGACTAGCGAAGCAGTTCTTC. The resulting protein is CASSTGLAKQFF.